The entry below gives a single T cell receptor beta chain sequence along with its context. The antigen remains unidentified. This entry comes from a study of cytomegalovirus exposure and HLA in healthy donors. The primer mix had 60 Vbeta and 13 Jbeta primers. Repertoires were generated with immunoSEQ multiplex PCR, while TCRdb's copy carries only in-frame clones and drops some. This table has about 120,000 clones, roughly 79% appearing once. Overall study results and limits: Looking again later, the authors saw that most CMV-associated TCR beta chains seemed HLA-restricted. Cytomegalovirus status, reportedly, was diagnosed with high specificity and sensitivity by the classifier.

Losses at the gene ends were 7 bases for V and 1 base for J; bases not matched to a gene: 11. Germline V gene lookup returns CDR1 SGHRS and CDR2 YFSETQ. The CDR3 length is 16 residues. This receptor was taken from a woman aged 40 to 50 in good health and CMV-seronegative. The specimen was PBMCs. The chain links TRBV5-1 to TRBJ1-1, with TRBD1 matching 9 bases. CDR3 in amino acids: CASAPNPGQGNTEAFF. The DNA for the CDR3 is TGCGCCAGCGCACCAAATCCGGGACAGGGGAACACTGAAGCTTTCTTT.